This T cell receptor (beta chain) was found in a study of T cell repertoires in cytomegalovirus infection. Across the whole study: Matching HLA type and CMV infection were both indicated by public TCR beta signatures.

Overall study findings and caveats: HLA-C-restricted TCR beta clonotypes specific for CMV led the ex vivo response. Carriers of CMV and the relevant HLA type were discriminated by public TCR beta frequency.

CDR1 and CDR2 (germline): LNHNV, YYDKDF (reference sequence). This CDR3 spans 11 amino acids. Between the trimmed V and J ends, which lost 4 bases and 10 bases, there was a span of 10 bases. This clonotype was counted only a few times. Its matching antigen is unknown. TCRdb re-analysed the reads in MiXCR, keeping a single row per CDR3 protein. Of roughly 760,000 distinct CDR3 sequences in the sample, less than 40% are singletons; the top ten hold more than 2.5%. The TCR comes from a human donor in good health (CMV status not recorded). Some clones in this sample may be carry-over from other donors' samples. J is TRBJ1-1 and V is TRBV15; D unresolved. Material for sequencing was PBMCs. CDR3 coding DNA: TGTGCCACCAGCATGGACCGGGGAGCTTTCTTT. Protein product: CATSMDRGAFF.